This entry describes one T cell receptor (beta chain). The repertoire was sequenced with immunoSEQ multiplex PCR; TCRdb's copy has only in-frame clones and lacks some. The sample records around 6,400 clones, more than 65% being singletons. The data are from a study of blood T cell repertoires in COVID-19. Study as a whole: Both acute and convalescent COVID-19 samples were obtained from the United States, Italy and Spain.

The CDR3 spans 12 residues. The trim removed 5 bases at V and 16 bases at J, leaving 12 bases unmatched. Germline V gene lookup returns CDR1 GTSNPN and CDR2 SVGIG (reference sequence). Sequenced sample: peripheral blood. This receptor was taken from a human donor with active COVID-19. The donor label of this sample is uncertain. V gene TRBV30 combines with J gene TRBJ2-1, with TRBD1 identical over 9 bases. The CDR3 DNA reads TGTGCCTGGGGAGAAGCCGGGACAGGGTTCTTCTTC. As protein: CAWGEAGTGFFF.